Listed below are T cell receptor beta chains from one sample, sequenced in a study of blood T cell repertoires in COVID-19. Data came from immunoSEQ multiplex PCR; TCRdb stores just in-frame clones and leaves some out. Among about 140,000 clones, under 80% were seen once, and the ten largest hold around 14%. The material sequenced was peripheral blood. The receptor source for this set is a man older than 75 with acute or convalescent COVID-19. Each CDR3 is given with its conserved first and last residue.

v_call,j_call,cdr3_aa
TRBV9,TRBJ2-1,CASSTGQDYYNEQFF
TRBV7-3,TRBJ2-7,CASSLKRGKIHEQYF
TRBV20-1,TRBJ2-7,CSASGQGQVYEQYF
TRBV12-3/TRBV12-4,TRBJ1-5,CASSLQGNQPQHF
TRBV7-3,TRBJ2-3,CASSSLGGGADTQYF
TRBV5-4,TRBJ1-1,CASSDGTGGWNTEAFF
TRBV30,TRBJ2-7,CAWSVSNSGEQYF
TRBV10-3,TRBJ1-6,CAISESSRGNSPLHF
TRBV11-2,TRBJ2-7,CASSLAGSGHEQYF
TRBV11-3,TRBJ1-1,CASSPGGMYTEAFF
TRBV2,TRBJ1-5,CASRRESNQPQHF
TRBV7-9,TRBJ1-4,CASSLRTGTEKLFF
TRBV18,TRBJ2-7,CASSPQGAFSYEQYF
TRBV6-5,TRBJ1-6,CASSYTGQGSPLHF
TRBV25-1,TRBJ1-3,CASSPRDRISGNTIYF
TRBV6-5,TRBJ2-7,CASIAPGGGSEQYF
TRBV5-8,TRBJ1-2,CASSRGQEGYGYTF
TRBV18,TRBJ2-1,CASSPRLADSYNEQFF
TRBV5-4,TRBJ1-1,CASSLLDTEAFF
TRBV5-1,TRBJ1-6,CASSFGGNNSPLHF
TRBV6-6,TRBJ2-5,CASSYRGAETQYF
TRBV7-6,TRBJ1-1,CASSLLGDSNTEAFF
TRBV7-2,TRBJ2-2,CASSLDRIIGELFF
TRBV18,TRBJ1-1,CASSPNGANTEAFF
TRBV19,TRBJ2-3,CASSSTPYGGTDTQYF
TRBV28,TRBJ1-5,CASTNTGTGGQPQHF
TRBV5-1,TRBJ1-3,CASSPQGGAQSGNTIYF
TRBV7-9,TRBJ1-5,CASSRGGGPNQPQHF
TRBV5-4,TRBJ2-3,CASSPPPGAGGPDTQYF
TRBV19,TRBJ2-2,CASSMVRNTGELFF
TRBV11-3,TRBJ2-2,CASSRDTGELFF
TRBV19,TRBJ1-4,CASSSLDRVNEKLFF
TRBV5-4,TRBJ2-5,CASSADIQETQYF
TRBV5-1,TRBJ1-1,CASSLDLGGQGEAFF
TRBV27,TRBJ2-3,CASRPGTRLNTQYF
TRBV29-1,TRBJ1-2,CSVEDVGAGLRGYTF
TRBV4-1,TRBJ2-7,CASSQDGSGGSYEQYF
TRBV7-2,TRBJ2-1,CASSPRTSGGSYNEQFF
TRBV5-4,TRBJ2-3,CASSSTGDTQYF
TRBV28,TRBJ2-5,CASSLRTVYQETQYF
TRBV7-6,TRBJ2-1,CASSPPNSYNEQFF
TRBV6-2/TRBV6-3,TRBJ2-3,CASSSPSASTDTQYF
TRBV13,TRBJ2-5,CASRQRGGNLKETQYF
TRBV6-6,TRBJ1-2,CASSYSTQPAYGYTF
TRBV5-1,TRBJ2-3,CASSPGQGRGTDTQYF
TRBV5-1,TRBJ1-4,CASSEGATNEKLFF
TRBV6-5,TRBJ2-7,CASSYSSWAGGEQYF
TRBV5-6,TRBJ2-1,CASSLPPGQGRNEQFF